This T cell receptor beta chain was sequenced for a study of shared clonotypes between healthy human individuals. In the study overall: Donors were a couple of women and three men aged 18 to 49.

Naive CD8 cells comprised CD45RO-negative, CCR7-positively selected cells, excluding terminally differentiated effector memory CD45RA+ cells. Donors were healthy HIV-negative adults without recent acute infections or vaccinations. Donors, without exception, were Caucasian adults residing in Nashville, Tennessee. Here immunoSEQ multiplex PCR was the method, and the copy in TCRdb shows in-frame clones only, minus some. The sample records fewer than 1 million clones, roughly 96% being singletons. Turning to this clone: Its cognate antigen is unknown.

Study results and caveats: Non-shared clonotypes were found to have lower generation probabilities than the clonotypes that were shared by all four of the sorted-subset donors.

V shed 5 bases and J shed 7 bases, with 15 bases lying between them. This CDR3 spans 14 amino acids. Germline CDR1 and CDR2: SGHAT and FQNNGV. Sequencing was performed on naive CD8+ T cells sorted from blood. The TCR comes from a young man in good health. V gene TRBV11-2 combines with J gene TRBJ2-4; D is possibly TRBD2 (6 bases). This CDR3 reads CASSPKGTPNIQYF. CDR3 DNA: TGTGCCAGCAGCCCGAAGGGGACTCCCAACATTCAGTACTTC.